This T cell receptor beta chain was sequenced for a study of T cell responses to AZD1222 COVID-19 vaccine. TCRdb's table, derived via immunoSEQ multiplex PCR, lists solely in-frame clones and lacks some. The sample consists of around 150,000 clones, more than 85% of them appearing once. Study-level results: Clonal diversity was possibly underestimated, and white British individuals and females predominated among donors.

This clone occurred a few times. Its specificity is not known. The material was peripheral blood, obtained 28 days after the second AZD1222 dose. The clonotype was recovered from an adult who received the AZD1222 COVID-19 vaccine.

CDR3 loop: CASSLAAPTDTQYF. CDR3 DNA sequence: TGCGCCAGCTCCCTGGCCGCACCAACAGATACGCAGTATTTT. V and J are TRBV10-2 and TRBJ2-3; the D is unclear. This CDR3 is 14 amino acids long. Germline CDR1 WSHSY, CDR2 SAAADI. V was pared by 8 bases and J by 3 bases, with 15 bases between.